These 23 T cell receptor beta chains share one sample of origin, sequenced in a study of blood T cell repertoires in COVID-19. Measured with immunoSEQ multiplex PCR; TCRdb has only the in-frame clones, and not every one. The table lists roughly 120,000 clones, roughly four fifths of them singletons, with 2.5% in the top ten. Sequencing input: peripheral blood. The receptor source for this set is a man aged 45 to 65 with acute or convalescent COVID-19.

The chain recombines TRBV15 with TRBJ2-1; a weak D match, TRBD2 (6 bases). CDR1 is LNHNV, CDR2 YYDKDF, per germline (reference sequence). The CDR3 is 16 residues long. Trimming left V 0 bases short and J 1 base short, with 10 bases between. In DNA form, the CDR3 reads TGTGCCACCAGCAGAGAACGGGACTCTTCCTACAATGAGCAGTTCTTC. It codes for CATSRERDSSYNEQFF.

Only one count was recorded for this clone. This sample includes further DNA sequences coding for the same CDR3. The V gene is TRBV3-1 (or the pseudogene TRBV3-2), the J gene TRBJ2-7; TRBD1 agrees at 8 bases. This CDR3 has 13 amino acids. Looked up from germline, CDR1 is LGHDT and CDR2 is YNNKEL (reference sequence). Germline trimming cut 3 bases from V and 2 bases from J; bases unmatched to any gene: 0. As DNA, the CDR3 is TGTGCCAGCAGCCACAGGGGGCCCTACGAGCAGTACTTC. It translates to CASSHRGPYEQYF.

The chain links TRBV2 to TRBJ2-5, with D possibly TRBD1 on 6 matching bases. This CDR3 has 15 amino acids. Trimming shortened V by 1 base and J by 4 bases, and 13 bases separated the two germline ends. Germline V gene data show CDR1 as SNHLY and CDR2 as FYNNEI. The CDR3 nucleotides read TGTGCCAGCAGTGAAGGGGGGCCCGGAGGAGAGACCCAGTACTTC. Protein product: CASSEGGPGGETQYF.

V and J are TRBV10-2 and TRBJ2-5, with D perhaps TRBD2 (5 bases). V shed 6 bases and J shed 5 bases, with 13 bases lying between them. Germline V gene lookup returns CDR1 WSHSY and CDR2 SAAADI. This CDR3 comprises 13 residues. CDR3 protein: CASRLVIGETQYF. CDR3 DNA sequence: TGCGCCAGCAGACTAGTTATAGGGGAGACCCAGTACTTC.

The rearrangement uses TRBV7-3 and TRBJ2-2, with 11 bases aligning to TRBD2. The CDR3 is made up of 18 amino acids. The V gene end was trimmed by 6 bases and the J gene end by 4 bases; junction bases not matched to a gene: 13. CDR1 is SGHTA and CDR2 is FQGTGA in the germline V gene. CDR3 coding DNA: TGTGCCAGCAGTCTAAATAGCGGGGGGGCCGTTGGCACCGGGGAGCTGTTTTTT. The encoded protein is CASSLNSGGAVGTGELFF.

There are a few counts of this clone. This chain connects TRBV30 to TRBJ1-1; D unresolved. CDR1 is GTSNPN and CDR2 is SVGIG in the germline V gene (reference sequence). Trimming cost V 0 bases and J 10 bases, with 18 bases left between them. The CDR3 sequence is 14 residues long. The CDR3 bases are TGTGCCTGGAGTGTACAACTTCCCGGCGCGGGAGCTTTCTTT. Amino acid sequence: CAWSVQLPGAGAFF.

This clone was counted between two and nine times. The chain has TRBV19 and TRBJ1-5, with TRBD1 identical over 9 bases. CDR1 is LNHDA and CDR2 is SQIVND in the germline V gene (reference sequence). The junction had 6 bases not matched to a gene; V was cut back by 3 bases and J by 6 bases. The CDR3 is 15 residues long. CDR3 loop: CASSISGTGSQPQHF. The CDR3 DNA follows: TGTGCCAGTAGTATCTCAGGGACAGGGAGTCAGCCCCAGCATTTT.

This clone was counted a single time. The chain links TRBV15 to TRBJ2-3; the D gene is possibly TRBD1 (5 bases). V was clipped by 0 bases and J by 5 bases, with 21 bases between them. The CDR3 runs to 18 residues. The V gene's germline CDR1 is LNHNV and CDR2 YYDKDF (reference sequence). The CDR3 reads CATSRDRGFGLGGDTQYF. The DNA of the CDR3 is TGTGCCACCAGCAGAGATAGGGGTTTCGGCTTGGGTGGAGATACGCAGTATTTT.

The rearrangement joins TRBV28 to TRBJ2-7; D remains unclear. This CDR3 contains 12 residues. Germline CDR1 is MDHEN and CDR2 is SYDVKM. Deletions cut 2 bases from V and 2 bases from J, with 4 bases between. The CDR3 sequence is CASSLIAYEQYF. CDR3 DNA: TGTGCCAGCAGTTTAATCGCCTACGAGCAGTACTTC. The full variable domain, with the rest looked up from reference TRBV28 and TRBJ2-7, is DVKVTQSSRYLVKRTGEKVFLECVQDMDHENMFWYRQDPGLGLRLIYFSYDVKMKEKGDIPEGYSVSREKKERFSLILESASTNQTSMYLCASSLIAYEQYFGPGTRLTVT.

The CDR3 DNA sequence: TGCGCCAGCAGCTTAGAAGCGGGGAGCACAGATACGCAGTATTTT. Translation: CASSLEAGSTDTQYF. This chain joins TRBV5-1 and TRBJ2-3; 7 bases match TRBD2. Germline V gives CDR1 SGHRS, CDR2 YFSETQ. The V gene end was trimmed by 2 bases and the J gene end by 0 bases; junction bases not matched to a gene: 3. The CDR3 is made up of 15 amino acids.

The chain links TRBV10-3 to TRBJ2-6; D might be TRBD2 (5 bases). Trimming took off 7 bases at V and 0 bases at J, with 7 bases between the two ends. This CDR3 has 14 amino acids. Germline loops: CDR1 ENHRY, CDR2 SYGVKD. The CDR3 is CAITAGSGANVLTF. The CDR3 region has the DNA TGTGCCATCACCGCGGGCTCTGGGGCCAACGTCCTGACTTTC.

The V and J genes are TRBV14 and TRBJ1-6; D remains unclear. The CDR3 has 15 amino acids. V was clipped by 0 bases and J by 9 bases, with 12 bases between them. Germline V gives CDR1 SGHDN, CDR2 FVKESK. CDR3 sequence: CASSQENLSTSPLHF. DNA for the CDR3: TGTGCCAGCAGCCAAGAGAACCTCTCTACTTCACCCCTCCACTTT.

This chain joins TRBV5-6 and TRBJ2-2; possible D gene TRBD2, 6 bases. This CDR3 has 15 residues. Germline V gene lookup returns CDR1 SGHDT and CDR2 YYEEEE. V dropped 0 bases and J dropped 2 bases, with 8 bases sitting between them. The CDR3 region has the DNA TGTGCCAGCAGCTTGGTCGGGAGAAACACCGGGGAGCTGTTTTTT. As protein: CASSLVGRNTGELFF.

The rearrangement links TRBV5-6 to TRBJ2-7; no definite D call. V was pared by 3 bases and J by 4 bases, with 5 bases between. The germline gives CDR1 SGHDT, CDR2 YYEEEE. There are 11 residues in the CDR3. CDR3 bases: TGTGCCAGCAGCTCAAAATACGAGCAGTACTTC. Translation: CASSSKYEQYF.

Written as DNA, the CDR3 is TGCGCCAGCAGAATACAGGGGTCTGACGAGCAGTACTTC. It specifies CASRIQGSDEQYF. V is TRBV5-1 and J is TRBJ2-7; 7 positions match TRBD1. Germline V CDR1 and CDR2: SGHRS, YFSETQ. The CDR3 covers 13 residues. The junction had 7 bases not matched to a gene; V was cut back by 5 bases and J by 5 bases.

The rearrangement joins TRBV5-1 to TRBJ2-1, with D possibly matching TRBD1 (6 bases). V lost 0 bases to trimming and J lost 8 bases, with 15 bases between them. CDR1 and CDR2 from the germline V gene are SGHRS and YFSETQ. The CDR3 runs 15 residues. In DNA, the CDR3 is TGCGCCAGCAGCTTGGCCAGGGGAAGCATCGATGAGCAGTTCTTC. This sequence encodes CASSLARGSIDEQFF.

This chain links TRBV5-1 with TRBJ2-2; TRBD1 aligns across 12 bases. With V trimmed by 6 bases and J by 9 bases, 9 bases remained unmatched. The CDR3 is 15 residues long. The V gene's germline CDR1 is SGHRS and CDR2 YFSETQ. Written as DNA, the CDR3 is TGCGCCAGCACACCCGGGACAGGGGGCGACCGGGAGCTGTTTTTT. Translated: CASTPGTGGDRELFF. Full variable domain (missing parts from reference TRBV5-1 and TRBJ2-2): KAGVTQTPRYLIKTRGQQVTLSCSPISGHRSVSWYQQTPGQGLQFLFEYFSETQRNKGNFPGRFSGRQFSNSRSEMNVSTLELGDSALYLCASTPGTGGDRELFFGEGSRLTVL.

The chain links TRBV5-1 to TRBJ1-2; 8 positions match TRBD1. The length of the CDR3 is 14 residues. V lost 5 bases, J lost 8 bases, and 11 bases stayed unmatched. The germline gives CDR1 SGHRS, CDR2 YFSETQ. The CDR3 bases are TGCGCCAGCAGAGGACAGGGTCCCCCTCGGGGCTACACCTTC. It yields the protein CASRGQGPPRGYTF.

Details on this clone: A much larger clone lies a single base off, so this may be a read error. The chain is built from TRBV28 and TRBJ1-2; 7 nucleotides agree with TRBD1. Germline trimming cut 4 bases from V and 4 bases from J; bases unmatched to any gene: 6. The CDR3 spans 14 residues. Germline loops: CDR1 MDHEN, CDR2 SYDVKM. The CDR3 protein is CASSSPGQLYGYTF. CDR3 bases: TGTGCCAGCAGTTCTCCGGGACAGCTCTATGGCTACACCTTC.

Here the CDR3 reads CASSPTGATYEQYF. CDR3 bases: TGTGCCAGCTCACCGACAGGGGCGACCTACGAGCAGTACTTC. The J gene is TRBJ2-7, the V gene TRBV18, with 8 nucleotides matching TRBD1. Trimming at V came to 3 bases and at J to 2 bases, leaving 3 bases not matched to a gene. Germline CDR1 KGHSH, CDR2 LQKENI. The CDR3 length is 14 residues.

The genes are TRBV4-1 and TRBJ2-7; TRBD1 is a possible D gene (6 bases). The CDR3 sequence is 14 residues long. Germline assignment: CDR1 MGHRA and CDR2 YSYEKL. Trimming removed 1 base from V and 4 bases from J, with 11 bases in between. The CDR3, as DNA: TGCGCCAGCAGCCAAGTGGCCAGGGGATACGAGCAGTACTTC. Its translation is CASSQVARGYEQYF.

The count of this clone is one. This sequence joins TRBV5-4 and TRBJ2-7; 8 bases are shared with TRBD1. V was pared by 4 bases and J by 0 bases, with 9 bases of the junction left unmatched. The CDR3 has 16 residues. Per germline, CDR1 SGHNT and CDR2 YYREEE (reference sequence). Here the CDR3 reads CASSLGRDRSSYEQYF. CDR3 coding DNA: TGTGCCAGCAGCCTTGGGCGGGACAGGAGCTCCTACGAGCAGTACTTC. Using reference TRBV5-4 and TRBJ2-7 for the parts outside the CDR3, the full variable domain is ETGVTQSPTHLIKTRGQQVTLRCSSQSGHNTVSWYQQALGQGPQFIFQYYREEENGRGNFPPRFSGLQFPNYSSELNVNALELDDSALYLCASSLGRDRSSYEQYFGPGTRLTVT.

A few counts support this clone. J is TRBJ2-7 and V is TRBV7-3, with 13 bases that match TRBD2. CDR1 SGHTA and CDR2 FQGTGA come from the germline V gene. Trimming at V came to 1 base and at J to 3 bases, leaving 3 bases not matched to a gene. The CDR3 is made up of 16 amino acids. CDR3 region: CASSLRGTSGNYEQYF. Here the CDR3 DNA reads TGTGCCAGCAGCTTAAGAGGGACTAGCGGGAACTACGAGCAGTACTTC. The full variable domain, rest sourced from reference TRBV7-3 and TRBJ2-7, is GAGVSQTPSNKVTEKGKYVELRCDPISGHTALYWYRQSLGQGPEFLIYFQGTGAADDSGLPNDRFFAVRPEGSVSTLKIQRTERGDSAVYLCASSLRGTSGNYEQYFGPGTRLTVT.